This T cell receptor beta chain was captured in a study of radiotherapy plus CTLA-4 blockade in lung cancer. Study summary: Patients showed objective responses in about 20% of cases and disease control in roughly 31%. Study-level results: Researchers report tumor-derived TCR clones expanding in blood after radiotherapy plus ipilimumab.

This clone has more than one count but fewer than ten. Its antigen is not known. The germline V gene encodes CDR1 SGHAT and CDR2 FQNNGV. The CDR3 is 15 amino acids. V shed 5 bases and J shed 5 bases, with 18 bases lying between them. Generated by immunoSEQ multiplex PCR, the TCRdb table keeps only in-frame clones and is missing some. The top ten clones hold 46% of a sample with 14,000 to 15,000 clones, 72% of them seen once. The source material was peripheral blood, sampled from a patient treated with radiotherapy plus ipilimumab. The chain joins TRBV11-2 to TRBJ1-1; tentatively, D is TRBD1 (5 bases). This TCR was recovered from a human donor with non-small cell lung cancer whose response to radiotherapy plus ipilimumab could not be evaluated. CDR3 nucleotide sequence: TGTGCCAGCAGCCCCGTTGCAGGGAGGGGAACTGAAGCTTTCTTT. It translates to CASSPVAGRGTEAFF. Supplemented by reference TRBV11-2 and TRBJ1-1, the full variable domain reads EAGVAQSPRYKIIEKRQSVAFWCNPISGHATLYWYQQILGQGPKLLIQFQNNGVVDDSQLPKDRFSAERLKGVDSTLKIQPAKLEDSAVYLCASSPVAGRGTEAFFGQGTRLTVV.